This T cell receptor (beta chain) originates from a study of T cell repertoires in cytomegalovirus infection. General study findings and limits: HLA-C-restricted CMV-specific TCR beta clonotypes prevailed in the ex vivo response.

TCRdb re-called the reads through MiXCR, storing one row per CDR3 protein. Here the sample spans tens of thousands of distinct CDR3 sequences, 20% to 25% being singletons. At least ten counts were recorded for this clonotype. Its specificity is unknown. Trimming removed 5 bases at V and 8 bases at J, with 13 bases between. Germline V gene sequence: CDR1 MNHEY, CDR2 SVGAGI. CDR3 length: 13 amino acids. This sequence originates from a human donor in good health (CMV status not recorded). Some clones in this sample may be carry-over from other donors' samples. The V gene is TRBV6-5, the J gene TRBJ2-1, with D perhaps given as TRBD1 or TRBD2 (6 bases each). The sample taken for sequencing was PBMCs, sequenced either directly or after in vitro stimulation (not recorded which). The CDR3 here is CASSLGGNYEQFF. The CDR3 DNA follows: TGTGCCAGCAGTCTGGGGGGCAACTATGAGCAGTTCTTC.